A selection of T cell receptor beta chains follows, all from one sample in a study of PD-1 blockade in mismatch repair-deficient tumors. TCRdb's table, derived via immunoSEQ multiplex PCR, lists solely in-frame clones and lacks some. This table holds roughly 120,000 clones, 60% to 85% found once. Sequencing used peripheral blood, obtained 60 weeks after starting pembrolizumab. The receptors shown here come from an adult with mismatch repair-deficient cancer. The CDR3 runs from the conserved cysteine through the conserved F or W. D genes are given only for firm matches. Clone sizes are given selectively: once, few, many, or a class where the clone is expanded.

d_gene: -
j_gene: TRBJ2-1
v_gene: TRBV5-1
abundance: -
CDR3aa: CASVDTSSSNEQFF
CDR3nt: TGCGCCAGCGTTGATACTAGTAGTAGCAATGAGCAGTTCTTC

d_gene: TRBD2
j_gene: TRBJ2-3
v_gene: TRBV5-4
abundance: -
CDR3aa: CASSLVASGTDTQYF
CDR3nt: TGTGCCAGCAGCTTGGTGGCTAGCGGGACAGATACGCAGTATTTT

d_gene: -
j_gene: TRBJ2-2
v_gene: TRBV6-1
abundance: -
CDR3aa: CASSEIGESLFGELFF
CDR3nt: TGTGCCAGCAGTGAAATCGGGGAGAGTCTTTTTGGGGAGCTGTTTTTT

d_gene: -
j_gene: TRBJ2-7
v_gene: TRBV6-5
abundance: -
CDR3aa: CASSLGPFEQYF
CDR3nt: TGTGCCAGCAGCTTAGGACCTTTCGAGCAGTACTTC

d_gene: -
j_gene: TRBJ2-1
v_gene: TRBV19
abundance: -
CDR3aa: CASSIQGWYNEQFF
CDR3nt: TGTGCCAGTAGTATTCAGGGTTGGTACAATGAGCAGTTCTTC

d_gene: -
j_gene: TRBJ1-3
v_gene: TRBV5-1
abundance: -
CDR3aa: CASSLEAGDGNTIYF
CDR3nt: TGCGCCAGCAGCTTGGAGGCAGGTGATGGAAACACCATATATTTT

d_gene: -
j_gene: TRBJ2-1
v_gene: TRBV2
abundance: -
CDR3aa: CASSPEAGISYNEQFF
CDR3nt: TGTGCCAGCAGTCCAGAAGCCGGGATCTCCTACAATGAGCAGTTCTTC

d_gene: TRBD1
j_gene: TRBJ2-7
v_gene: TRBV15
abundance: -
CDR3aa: CATSMDRSSYEQYF
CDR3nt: TGTGCCACCAGCATGGACAGGAGCTCCTACGAGCAGTACTTC

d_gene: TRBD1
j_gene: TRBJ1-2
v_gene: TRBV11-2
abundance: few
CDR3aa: CASSPRTGYGYTF
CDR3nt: TGTGCCAGCAGCCCCCGGACAGGGTATGGCTACACCTTC

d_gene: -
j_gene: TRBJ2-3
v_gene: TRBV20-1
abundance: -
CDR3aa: CSARGTDTQYF
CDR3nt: TGCAGTGCTAGAGGCACAGATACGCAGTATTTT

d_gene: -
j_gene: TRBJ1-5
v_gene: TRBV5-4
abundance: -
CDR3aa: CASSLVGGHRSENSNQPQHF
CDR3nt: TGTGCCAGCAGCTTGGTGGGGGGGCATAGGTCAGAAAATAGCAATCAGCCCCAGCATTTT

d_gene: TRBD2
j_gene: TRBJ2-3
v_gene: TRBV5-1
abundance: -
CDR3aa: CASGGGTSTDTQYF
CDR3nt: TGCGCCAGCGGGGGGGGAACTAGCACAGATACGCAGTATTTT

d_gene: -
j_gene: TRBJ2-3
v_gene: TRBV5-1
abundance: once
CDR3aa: CASSLAGTGASTDTQYF
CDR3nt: TGCGCCAGCAGCTTGGCCGGGACTGGAGCTAGCACAGATACGCAGTATTTT

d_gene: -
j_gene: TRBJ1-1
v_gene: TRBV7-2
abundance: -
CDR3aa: CASSEGRDTEAFF
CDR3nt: TGTGCCAGCAGCGAGGGCAGGGATACTGAAGCTTTCTTT

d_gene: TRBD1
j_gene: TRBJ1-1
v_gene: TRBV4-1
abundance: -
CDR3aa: CASSQDQPGTGEAFF
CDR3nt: TGCGCCAGCAGCCAAGATCAACCCGGGACAGGGGAAGCTTTCTTT

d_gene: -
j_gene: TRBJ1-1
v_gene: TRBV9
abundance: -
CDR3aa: CASSTQGSTGTEAFF
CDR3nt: TGTGCCAGCAGCACCCAGGGGTCGACGGGTACTGAAGCTTTCTTT